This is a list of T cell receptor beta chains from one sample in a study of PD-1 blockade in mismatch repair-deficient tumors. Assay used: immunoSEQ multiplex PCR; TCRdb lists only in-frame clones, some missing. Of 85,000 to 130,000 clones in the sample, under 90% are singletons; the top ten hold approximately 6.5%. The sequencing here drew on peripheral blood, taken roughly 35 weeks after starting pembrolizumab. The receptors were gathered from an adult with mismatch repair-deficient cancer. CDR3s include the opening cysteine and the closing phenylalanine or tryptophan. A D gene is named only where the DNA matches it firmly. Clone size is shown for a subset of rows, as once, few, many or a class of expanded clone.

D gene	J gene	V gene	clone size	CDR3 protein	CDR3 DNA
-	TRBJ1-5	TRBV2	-	CASRKGTNSNQPQHF	TGTGCCAGCCGTAAGGGTACGAATAGCAATCAGCCCCAGCATTTT
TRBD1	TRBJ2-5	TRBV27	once	CASSYGGQGGKETQYF	TGTGCCAGCAGTTATGGGGGACAGGGGGGGAAAGAGACCCAGTACTTC
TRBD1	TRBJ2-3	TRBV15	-	CATSRPGQGSSLTDTQYF	TGTGCCACCAGCAGGCCGGGACAGGGATCCTCCCTCACAGATACGCAGTATTTT
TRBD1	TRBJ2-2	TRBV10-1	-	CASSESTGAKTGELFF	TGCGCCAGCAGTGAGTCGACAGGGGCAAAGACCGGGGAGCTGTTTTTT
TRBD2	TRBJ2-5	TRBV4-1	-	CASSHLGEGGETQYF	TGCGCCAGCAGCCACTTGGGGGAGGGAGGCGAGACCCAGTACTTC
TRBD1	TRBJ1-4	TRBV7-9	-	CASSLRGHEKLFF	TGTGCCAGCAGCTTGAGGGGGCATGAAAAACTGTTTTTT
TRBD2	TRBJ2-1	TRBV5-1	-	CASSPNLAGGVNEQFF	TGCGCCAGCAGCCCGAATCTAGCGGGAGGGGTCAATGAGCAGTTCTTC
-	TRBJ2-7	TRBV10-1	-	CASSESRAALGYEQYF	TGCGCCAGCAGTGAGTCGCGGGCTGCTTTAGGATACGAGCAGTACTTC
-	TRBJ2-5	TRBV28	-	CASSQGVLRSETQYF	TGTGCCAGCAGTCAAGGGGTCTTGCGTTCGGAGACCCAGTACTTC
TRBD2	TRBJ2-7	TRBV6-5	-	CASSYLGSGSSYEQYF	TGTGCCAGCAGTTACCTCGGTAGCGGGAGCTCCTACGAGCAGTACTTC
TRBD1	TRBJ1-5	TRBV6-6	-	CASTSTGEGYQPQHF	TGTGCCAGCACCAGCACAGGGGAAGGCTATCAGCCCCAGCATTTT
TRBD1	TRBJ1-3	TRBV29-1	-	CSVEEGTGLSGNTIYF	TGCAGCGTTGAAGAGGGGACAGGCCTCTCTGGAAACACCATATATTTT
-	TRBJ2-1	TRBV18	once	CASSPVSSYNEQFF	TGTGCCAGCTCACCAGTAAGCTCCTACAATGAGCAGTTCTTC
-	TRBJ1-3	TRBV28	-	CASSLYSGNTIYF	TGTGCCAGCAGTTTATACTCTGGAAACACCATATATTTT
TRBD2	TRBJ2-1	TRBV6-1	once	CASSQTSGRTNEQFF	TGTGCCAGCAGCCAAACTAGCGGGAGAACCAATGAGCAGTTCTTC
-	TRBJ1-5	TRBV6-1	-	CASTNGVSNQPQHF	TGTGCCAGCACCAACGGTGTTAGCAATCAGCCCCAGCATTTT
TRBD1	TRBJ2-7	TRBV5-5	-	CASSLAPGGSYEQYF	TGTGCCAGCAGCTTGGCCCCAGGGGGCTCCTACGAGCAGTACTTC
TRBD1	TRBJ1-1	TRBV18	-	CASSRIDRGLMNTEAFF	TGTGCCAGCTCACGGATCGACAGGGGCCTAATGAACACTGAAGCTTTCTTT
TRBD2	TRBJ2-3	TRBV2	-	CASRSGLAGGTDTQYF	TGTGCCAGCAGGTCAGGACTAGCGGGAGGCACAGATACGCAGTATTTT
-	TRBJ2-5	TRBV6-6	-	CASSSGLGTQYF	TGTGCCAGCAGTTCGGGTTTGGGGACCCAGTACTTC
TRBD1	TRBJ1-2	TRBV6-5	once	CASRIRQGENYGYTF	TGTGCCAGCAGAATACGACAGGGAGAAAACTATGGCTACACCTTC
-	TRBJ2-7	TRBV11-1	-	CASSLGPTSYEQYF	TGTGCCAGCAGCCTCGGGCCAACTTCCTACGAGCAGTACTTC
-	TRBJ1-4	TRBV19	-	CASSGRGLGNEKLFF	TGTGCCAGTTCGGGGAGGGGTTTAGGTAATGAAAAACTGTTTTTT
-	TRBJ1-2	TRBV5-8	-	CASSLPYRVGYGYTF	TGTGCCAGCAGCTTGCCCTACAGGGTCGGCTATGGCTACACCTTC
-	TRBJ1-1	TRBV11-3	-	CASSTGQMNTEAFF	TGTGCCAGCAGCACCGGACAGATGAACACTGAAGCTTTCTTT
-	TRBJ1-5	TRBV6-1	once	CASSEAWAGNQPQHF	TGTGCCAGCAGTGAAGCGTGGGCAGGGAATCAGCCCCAGCATTTT
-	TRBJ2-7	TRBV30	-	CAWSDISYEQYF	TGTGCCTGGAGTGACATATCCTACGAGCAGTACTTC
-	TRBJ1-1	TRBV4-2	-	CASSLGGGSNTEAFF	TGTGCCAGCAGCCTTGGAGGGGGATCGAACACTGAAGCTTTCTTT
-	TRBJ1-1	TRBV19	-	CASKQGRTEAFF	TGTGCCAGTAAGCAGGGGAGGACTGAAGCTTTCTTT
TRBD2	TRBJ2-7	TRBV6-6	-	CASSSSGTRIHEQYF	TGTGCCAGCAGTTCCTCCGGGACTAGGATTCACGAGCAGTACTTC
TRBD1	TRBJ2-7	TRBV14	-	CASSQEWQGVYEQYF	TGTGCCAGCAGCCAAGAGTGGCAGGGGGTCTACGAGCAGTACTTC
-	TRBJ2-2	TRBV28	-	CASSRRWAGILGELFF	TGTGCCAGCAGCCGCCGTTGGGCGGGAATTCTCGGGGAGCTGTTTTTT
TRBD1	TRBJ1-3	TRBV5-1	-	CASSLTTGDGNTIYF	TGCGCCAGCAGCTTGACGACAGGGGATGGAAACACCATATATTTT
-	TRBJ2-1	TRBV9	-	CASSVRVSRNEQFF	TGTGCCAGCAGCGTTCGGGTTTCTCGTAATGAGCAGTTCTTC
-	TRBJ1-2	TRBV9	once	CASSVGGSSNYGYTF	TGTGCCAGCAGCGTAGGGGGTAGCAGTAACTATGGCTACACCTTC
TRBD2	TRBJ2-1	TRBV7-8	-	CASSLAEVAGNNEQFF	TGTGCCAGCAGCTTAGCGGAGGTAGCGGGGAACAATGAGCAGTTCTTC
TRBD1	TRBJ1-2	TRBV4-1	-	CASSHQDRAEGYTF	TGCGCCAGCAGCCATCAGGACAGGGCGGAAGGCTACACCTTC
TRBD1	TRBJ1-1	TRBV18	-	CASSPLGTGGNTEAFF	TGTGCCAGCTCACCACTCGGGACAGGTGGGAACACTGAAGCTTTCTTT
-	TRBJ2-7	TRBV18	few	CASSRSSEKYEQYF	TGTGCCAGCTCAAGGTCCTCTGAGAAGTACGAGCAGTACTTC
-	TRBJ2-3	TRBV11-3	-	CASSPGQATDTQYF	TGTGCCAGCAGCCCGGGGCAGGCAACAGATACGCAGTATTTT
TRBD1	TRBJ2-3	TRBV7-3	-	CASSLGQYTDTQYF	TGTGCCAGCAGCTTGGGACAGTACACAGATACGCAGTATTTT
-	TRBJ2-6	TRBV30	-	CARMYSGANVLTF	TGTGCCAGGATGTACTCTGGGGCCAACGTCCTGACTTTC
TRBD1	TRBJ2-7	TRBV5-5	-	CASSLGQGALYEQYF	TGTGCCAGCAGCTTGGGGCAGGGGGCCCTCTACGAGCAGTACTTC